The entry that follows covers one T cell receptor (beta chain) sequence. This specimen comes from a study of blood T cell repertoires in COVID-19. The CDR3 length is 14 residues. Germline lookup yields CDR1 LNHDA and CDR2 SQIVND (reference sequence). V lost 6 bases and J lost 2, with 10 bases in between. In the study's own analysis: Reference gene primer amplification gave nucleated cell count estimates. Data came from immunoSEQ multiplex PCR; TCRdb stores just in-frame clones and leaves some out. D and trimming were read from the DNA, whereas the V and J calls and clone size are those reported in that table. In the table there are some 250,000 clones, roughly 90% of which are singletons.

This receptor was identified in a woman aged 25 to 39 with acute or convalescent COVID-19. The chain employs TRBV19 and TRBJ2-2, with TRBD1 as a possible D gene (6 bases). The sequenced sample was peripheral blood. CDR3 nucleotides: TGTGCCAGTAGGAGGGGACAAAACACCGGGGAGCTGTTTTTT. This encodes CASRRGQNTGELFF.